These 30 T cell receptor beta chains share one sample of origin, sequenced in a study of blood T cell repertoires in COVID-19. Produced via immunoSEQ multiplex PCR; TCRdb's table is partial and in-frame only. Seen here are tens of thousands of clones, 80% to 90% observed once, and the top ten hold more than 15%. Sequences were obtained from peripheral blood. These receptors were taken from a woman aged 60-70 years with COVID-19, enrolled during active disease.

V usage is TRBV19 and J usage is TRBJ2-2, with 7 bases lining up with TRBD2. Germline CDR1 LNHDA, CDR2 SQIVND (reference sequence). The CDR3 spans 15 residues. The junction had 5 bases not matched to a gene; V was cut back by 4 bases and J by 3 bases. The CDR3 region has the DNA TGTGCCAGTAGTAGGGGAGGGCCGGACACCGGGGAGCTGTTTTTT. It is translated as CASSRGGPDTGELFF. Based on the CDR3 plus reference TRBV19 and TRBJ2-2, the full variable domain is DGGITQSPKYLFRKEGQNVTLSCEQNLNHDAMYWYRQDPGQGLRLIYYSQIVNDFQKGDIAEGYSVSREKKESFPLTVTSAQKNPTAFYLCASSRGGPDTGELFFGEGSRLTVL.

V is TRBV6-2 or TRBV6-3 and J is TRBJ2-3; D remains ambiguous. Germline CDR1 and CDR2: MNHEY and SVGEGT. This CDR3 spans 13 amino acids. V was trimmed by 2 bases and J by 3 bases, leaving 6 bases between them. The CDR3 loop reads CASSYGQTDTQYF. Here the CDR3 DNA reads TGTGCCAGCAGTTACGGGCAGACAGATACGCAGTATTTT.

This clone was observed a single time. The chain recombines TRBV28 with TRBJ1-4, with a possible D match to TRBD1 (6 bases). Trimming cost V 6 bases and J 4 bases, with 12 bases left between them. CDR3 size: 14 residues. Germline V gene data show CDR1 as MDHEN and CDR2 as SYDVKM. The CDR3 sequence: CASSSGTSNEKLFF. As DNA, the CDR3 is TGTGCCAGCAGCTCCGGGACAAGTAATGAAAAACTGTTTTTT.

This clone was seen only once. The chain uses TRBV2 and TRBJ1-4, with 9 bases identical to TRBD1. This CDR3 spans 13 amino acids. Germline values: CDR1 SNHLY, CDR2 FYNNEI. V was clipped by 5 bases and J by 7 bases; unmatched bases: 2. CDR3 in amino acids: CASSQDRGEKLFF. CDR3 nucleotides: TGTGCCAGCAGTCAGGACAGGGGTGAAAAACTGTTTTTT.

This chain joins TRBV10-2 and TRBJ2-5; 8 bases are shared with TRBD2. V shed 7 bases and J 2 bases; nucleotides not matched to a gene: 9. The length of the CDR3 is 15 residues. Germline lookup yields CDR1 WSHSY and CDR2 SAAADI. CDR3 bases: TGCGCCAGCACCCAACTAGCGGACCTTCAAGAGACCCAGTACTTC. It specifies CASTQLADLQETQYF.

The rearrangement links TRBV7-6 to TRBJ2-7; D not resolved. Per the germline V gene, CDR1 is SGHVS and CDR2 is FNYEAQ. The CDR3 totals 15 residues. V lost 1 base, J lost 0 bases, and 10 bases lay in between. CDR3: CASSLGVRNSYEQYF. CDR3 nucleotides: TGTGCCAGCAGCTTAGGAGTCAGGAACTCCTACGAGCAGTACTTC.

The chain joins TRBV7-2 to TRBJ1-4; D is ambiguous. V lost 3 bases to trimming and J lost 0 bases, with 8 bases between them. CDR3 length: 15 residues. Germline V gives CDR1 SGHTA, CDR2 FQGNSA. The CDR3, as DNA: TGTGCCAGCAGCTTCCAGAGGGCAACTAATGAAAAACTGTTTTTT. It yields the protein CASSFQRATNEKLFF.

The gene calls are TRBV19 and TRBJ2-3; 7 positions agree with TRBD2. The CDR3 totals 15 residues. Trimming at V came to 4 bases and at J to 2 bases, leaving 6 bases not matched to a gene. The germline V gene has CDR1 LNHDA and CDR2 SQIVND (reference sequence). CDR3 amino acids: CASSTSGPTTDTQYF. In nucleotides, the CDR3 is TGTGCCAGTAGTACTAGCGGACCCACCACAGATACGCAGTATTTT.

Written as DNA, the CDR3 is TGTGCCAGCTCACCACAAGCGTACTCCTACGAGCAGTACTTC. As protein: CASSPQAYSYEQYF. The J gene is TRBJ2-7, the V gene TRBV18; no reliable D call. Germline-derived CDR1 and CDR2 are KGHSH and LQKENI. There are 14 residues in the CDR3. Trimming removed 1 base at V and 0 bases at J, with 7 bases between.

This clone was found a few times. The V and J genes are TRBV19 and TRBJ1-5; D unresolved. V dropped 2 bases and J dropped 0 bases, with 5 bases sitting between them. Germline CDR1 reads LNHDA; CDR2 reads SQIVND (reference sequence). This CDR3 spans 14 amino acids. Written as DNA, the CDR3 is TGTGCCAGTAGTATAAGAGATAGCAATCAGCCCCAGCATTTT. It yields the protein CASSIRDSNQPQHF. The full variable domain, completed using reference TRBV19 and TRBJ1-5, is DGGITQSPKYLFRKEGQNVTLSCEQNLNHDAMYWYRQDPGQGLRLIYYSQIVNDFQKGDIAEGYSVSREKKESFPLTVTSAQKNPTAFYLCASSIRDSNQPQHFGDGTRLSIL.

The chain recombines TRBV28 with TRBJ1-2; a possible D gene is TRBD1 (6 bases). The CDR3 has 14 amino acids. Trimming removed 6 bases from V and 2 bases from J, with 13 bases in between. Per germline, CDR1 MDHEN and CDR2 SYDVKM. CDR3 in DNA: TGTGCCAGCAGCCCCCGGACAGTCAACTATGGCTACACCTTC. Its protein is CASSPRTVNYGYTF.

Here the CDR3 DNA reads TGTGCCAGTAGGTCGGACAGGGGAGGGAGAGAGACCCAGTACTTC. Translated: CASRSDRGGRETQYF. The chain employs TRBV19 and TRBJ2-5, with 9 positions matching TRBD1. Germline assignment: CDR1 LNHDA and CDR2 SQIVND (reference sequence). Trimming at V came to 6 bases and at J to 4 bases, leaving 9 bases not matched to a gene. The CDR3 sequence is 15 residues long. Based on the CDR3 plus reference TRBV19 and TRBJ2-5, the full variable domain is DGGITQSPKYLFRKEGQNVTLSCEQNLNHDAMYWYRQDPGQGLRLIYYSQIVNDFQKGDIAEGYSVSREKKESFPLTVTSAQKNPTAFYLCASRSDRGGRETQYFGPGTRLLVL.

The genes are TRBV5-5 and TRBJ2-7; weak D call: TRBD2 (6 bases). CDR1 is SGHKS and CDR2 is YYEKEE in the germline V gene (reference sequence). This CDR3 has 16 amino acids. Trimming removed 5 bases from V and 0 bases from J, with 18 bases in between. The CDR3 loop reads CASSYLRERTSYEQYF. The CDR3 nucleotides are TGTGCCAGCAGTTATCTTCGGGAGAGGACCTCCTACGAGCAGTACTTC.

V gene TRBV4-3 combines with J gene TRBJ2-7, with D perhaps matching TRBD1 (5 bases). V was clipped by 1 base and J by 5 bases, with 9 bases between them. This CDR3 is 13 amino acids long. Germline values: CDR1 LGHNA, CDR2 YSLEER. CDR3: CASSQAQGDEQYF. The CDR3 region has the DNA TGCGCCAGCAGCCAAGCACAAGGGGACGAGCAGTACTTC.

The rearrangement uses TRBV6-5 and TRBJ1-2; D not certain. The CDR3 is 13 residues long. Germline CDR1 MNHEY, CDR2 SVGAGI. The V and J ends lost 0 bases and 4 bases respectively, with 6 bases between them. CDR3: CASSYSAVYGYTF. The DNA for the CDR3 is TGTGCCAGCAGTTACTCGGCAGTCTATGGCTACACCTTC.

The chain employs TRBV18 and TRBJ1-1; possible D gene TRBD1, 5 bases. This CDR3 is 15 amino acids long. The germline V and J ends were trimmed by 3 bases and 5 bases, with 16 bases remaining between them. The germline CDR1 and CDR2 sequences are KGHSH and LQKENI. CDR3: CASSPQGGLGTEAFF. CDR3 bases: TGTGCCAGCTCACCGCAGGGAGGCCTTGGGACTGAAGCTTTCTTT.

This clone occurred once. The chain has TRBV6-5 and TRBJ2-7; D uncertain. The CDR3 is 14 residues long. V dropped 0 bases and J dropped 3 bases, with 9 bases sitting between them. Per germline, CDR1 MNHEY and CDR2 SVGAGI. CDR3 sequence: CASSYSIQVYEQYF. The CDR3 nucleotides are TGTGCCAGCAGTTACTCGATTCAGGTCTACGAGCAGTACTTC.

The sample holds one count of this clone. The V gene is TRBV4-3, the J gene TRBJ1-2, with a tentative D call TRBD1 (6 bases). This CDR3 contains 15 residues. V lost 1 base to trimming and J lost 4 bases, with 13 bases between them. Germline V gene lookup returns CDR1 LGHNA and CDR2 YSLEER. The CDR3 DNA is TGCGCCAGCAGCCAAGGGACAGTCGGAGGCTATGGCTACACCTTC. This sequence encodes CASSQGTVGGYGYTF.

In DNA form, the CDR3 reads TGTGCCAGTAGTCCTAGGACTAGCGGGATAGGTGTGGATACGCAGTATTTT. It encodes CASSPRTSGIGVDTQYF. The rearrangement uses TRBV19 and TRBJ2-3, with 12 nucleotides matching TRBD2. V gave up 5 bases and J gave up 6 bases; unmatched junction bases: 12. CDR3 length: 17 amino acids. Germline V gene data show CDR1 as LNHDA and CDR2 as SQIVND (reference sequence).

The table lists this clone with a few counts. This chain links TRBV12-5 with TRBJ1-1, with D hard to call. The V end lost 1 base, the J end lost 0 bases, and 12 bases lay between the germline ends. Germline V gene data show CDR1 as LGHNT and CDR2 as FRNRAP. There are 16 residues in the CDR3. The CDR3 here is CASGLAPSGMNTEAFF. CDR3 nucleotides: TGTGCTAGTGGTTTGGCTCCGTCGGGGATGAACACTGAAGCTTTCTTT. Combining the CDR3 with reference TRBV12-5 and TRBJ1-1 gives the whole variable domain DARVTQTPRHKVTEMGQEVTMRCQPILGHNTVFWYRQTMMQGLELLAYFRNRAPLDDSGMPKDRFSAEMPDATLATLKIQPSEPRDSAVYFCASGLAPSGMNTEAFFGQGTRLTVV.

The CDR3 reads CASSYGLGAHGNTIYF. The CDR3 DNA sequence: TGCGCCAGCAGCTATGGCCTAGGGGCGCATGGAAACACCATATATTTT. The chain joins TRBV5-1 to TRBJ1-3, with a possible D match to TRBD1 (5 bases). The CDR3 has 16 residues. V lost 3 bases to trimming and J lost 3 bases, with 16 bases between them. CDR1 SGHRS and CDR2 YFSETQ come from the germline V gene.

This chain uses TRBV7-3 with TRBJ1-2, with 10 bases lining up with TRBD1. V lost 1 base, J lost 3 bases, and 11 bases stayed unmatched. Germline CDR1 reads SGHTA; CDR2 reads FQGTGA. The CDR3 is 18 residues long. DNA for the CDR3: TGTGCCAGCAGCTTAAAACCCGACCGACAGGGGGCGCACTATGGCTACACCTTC. Its protein product is CASSLKPDRQGAHYGYTF.

This chain links TRBV5-1 with TRBJ2-7; TRBD2 might be the D (5 bases). From germline, CDR1 is SGHRS and CDR2 YFSETQ. CDR3 size: 13 residues. The V end lost 2 bases, the J end lost 3 bases, and 9 bases lay between the germline ends. The CDR3 here is CASSLRGNYEQYF. Here the CDR3 DNA reads TGCGCCAGCAGCTTAAGAGGGAACTACGAGCAGTACTTC.

The rearrangement links TRBV5-1 to TRBJ2-7, with TRBD1 matching over 9 bases. From germline, CDR1 is SGHRS and CDR2 YFSETQ. V trimming: 1 base; J trimming: 5 bases; junction bases outside the gene matches: 7. The CDR3 has 15 residues. The CDR3 bases are TGCGCCAGCAGCTTGCCTCGGGACAGGGAAGACGAGCAGTACTTC. Translating it yields CASSLPRDREDEQYF.

The chain employs TRBV30 and TRBJ1-1; D is ambiguous. This CDR3 has 11 residues. CDR1 is GTSNPN, CDR2 SVGIG, per germline (reference sequence). Trimming stripped 1 base from V and 12 bases from J, with 12 bases between. As DNA, the CDR3 is TGTGCCTGGAGTGGACATTACGTAACTTTCTTT. Translation gives CAWSGHYVTFF.

This clone has just one count. V usage is TRBV18 and J usage is TRBJ2-3, with a tentative D call TRBD2 (6 bases). The V gene lost 3 bases and the J gene lost 4 bases, with 23 bases spanning the gap. Germline V lookup: CDR1 KGHSH, CDR2 LQKENI. The CDR3 totals 18 residues. In DNA, the CDR3 is TGTGCCAGCTCACCCCCCCCGATTTCAGGCGGGGACGCAGATACGCAGTATTTT. Its protein product is CASSPPPISGGDADTQYF.

This clone was seen a few times. The chain joins TRBV30 to TRBJ1-3; 8 positions match TRBD1. CDR1 is GTSNPN, CDR2 SVGIG, per germline (reference sequence). The V and J ends lost 4 bases and 0 bases, in that order; junction bases with no gene match: 11. The CDR3 length is 17 residues. CDR3 sequence reads: CAWMHRTGSISGNTIYF. DNA for the CDR3: TGTGCCTGGATGCACAGGACAGGGTCAATCTCTGGAAACACCATATATTTT.

This chain connects TRBV7-9 to TRBJ2-1; 7 nucleotides match TRBD2. Germline CDR1 SEHNR, CDR2 FQNEAQ (reference sequence). This CDR3 comprises 16 residues. Losses at the gene ends were 1 base for V and 8 bases for J; bases not matched to a gene: 11. The CDR3 reads CASSLDTGEGLYEQFF. CDR3 bases: TGTGCCAGCAGCTTAGATACGGGGGAGGGCCTTTATGAGCAGTTCTTC.

The table lists this clone with a count of one. The rearrangement links TRBV7-2 to TRBJ2-1; D is uncertain. In germline, CDR1 is SGHTA, CDR2 FQGNSA. The germline V and J ends were trimmed by 3 bases and 5 bases, with 11 bases remaining between them. This CDR3 spans 14 amino acids. In DNA, the CDR3 is TGTGCCAGCAGCTTGGCGGTCGAGAACAATGAGCAGTTCTTC. Amino acids: CASSLAVENNEQFF.

This chain joins TRBV4-1 and TRBJ1-2; TRBD1 aligns across 7 bases. V lost 4 bases, J lost 8 bases, and 10 bases stayed unmatched. Germline V CDR1 and CDR2: MGHRA, YSYEKL. The CDR3 is 14 residues long. DNA for the CDR3: TGCGCCAGCAGCCTCGATTCCGGGACAGCCGGCTACACCTTC. Amino acids: CASSLDSGTAGYTF.